This T cell receptor (beta chain) was sequenced for a study of shared clonotypes between healthy human individuals. The overall study: CD4 naive and memory got three plates each, CD8 naive two, CD8 memory one.

This clone was seen a single time. Its antigen is not identified. All donors qualified as healthy HIV-negative adults and had experienced no recent acute infections or vaccinations. Overall study findings and caveats: Non-shared clonotypes had lower generation probabilities than clonotypes shared by all four sorted-subset donors. What naive subsets generally showed was a larger estimated richness than memory subsets showed.

Libraries were prepared by immunoSEQ multiplex PCR; TCRdb keeps only in-frame clonotypes and omits some of them. The top ten clones hold more than 0.12% of a sample with a few million clones, 90% to 95% of them seen once. The origin of this receptor is a man aged 18 to 35 in good health. Sample: naive CD4+ T cells sorted from blood. Subset specified: CD45RA+ positively selected.

CDR3 amino acids: CASSLEGYRYTF. The CDR3, as DNA: TGTGCCAGCAGTTTAGAGGGTTATCGCTACACCTTC. The chain recombines TRBV28 with TRBJ1-2; unclear D gene. The CDR3 totals 12 residues. Germline loops: CDR1 MDHEN, CDR2 SYDVKM. V dropped 2 bases and J dropped 9 bases, with 10 bases sitting between them.